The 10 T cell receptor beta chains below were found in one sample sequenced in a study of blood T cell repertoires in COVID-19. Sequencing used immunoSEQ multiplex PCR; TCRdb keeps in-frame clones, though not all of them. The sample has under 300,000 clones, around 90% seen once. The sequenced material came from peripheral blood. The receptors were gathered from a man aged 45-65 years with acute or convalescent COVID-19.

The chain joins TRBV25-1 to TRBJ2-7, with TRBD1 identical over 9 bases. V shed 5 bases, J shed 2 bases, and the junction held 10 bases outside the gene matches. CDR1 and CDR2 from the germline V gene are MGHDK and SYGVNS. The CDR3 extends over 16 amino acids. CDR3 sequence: CASSQRPGQGTYEQYF. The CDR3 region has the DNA TGTGCCAGCAGTCAGAGACCGGGACAGGGCACCTACGAGCAGTACTTC.

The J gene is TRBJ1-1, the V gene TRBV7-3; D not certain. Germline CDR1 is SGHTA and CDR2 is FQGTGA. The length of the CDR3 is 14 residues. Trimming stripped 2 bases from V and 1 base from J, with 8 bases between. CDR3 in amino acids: CASSLGDKNTEAFF. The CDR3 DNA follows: TGTGCCAGCAGCTTAGGCGACAAGAACACTGAAGCTTTCTTT.

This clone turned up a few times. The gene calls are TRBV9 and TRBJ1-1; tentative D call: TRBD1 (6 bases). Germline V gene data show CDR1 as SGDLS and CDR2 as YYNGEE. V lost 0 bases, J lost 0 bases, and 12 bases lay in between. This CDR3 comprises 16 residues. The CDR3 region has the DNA TGTGCCAGCAGCGTAGCTGGGCAGGGGATGAACACTGAAGCTTTCTTT. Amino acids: CASSVAGQGMNTEAFF.

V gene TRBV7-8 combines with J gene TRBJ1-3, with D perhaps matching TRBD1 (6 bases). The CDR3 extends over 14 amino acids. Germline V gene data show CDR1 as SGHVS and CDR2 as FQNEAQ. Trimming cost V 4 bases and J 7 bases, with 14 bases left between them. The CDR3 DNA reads TGTGCCAGCAGCTCCGGACAGAGAGGGAACACCATATATTTT. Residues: CASSSGQRGNTIYF. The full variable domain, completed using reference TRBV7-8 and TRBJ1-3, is GAGVSQSPRYKVAKRGQDVALRCDPISGHVSLFWYQQALGQGPEFLTYFQNEAQLDKSGLPSDRFFAERPEGSVSTLKIQRTQQEDSAVYLCASSSGQRGNTIYFGEGSWLTVV.

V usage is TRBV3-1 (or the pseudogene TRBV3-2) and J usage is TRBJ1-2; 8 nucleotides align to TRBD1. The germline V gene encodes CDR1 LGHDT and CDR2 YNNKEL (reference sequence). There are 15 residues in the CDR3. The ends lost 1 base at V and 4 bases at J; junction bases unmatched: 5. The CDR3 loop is CASSQGTQGAYGYTF. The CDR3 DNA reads TGTGCCAGCAGCCAAGGGACCCAGGGGGCCTATGGCTACACCTTC.

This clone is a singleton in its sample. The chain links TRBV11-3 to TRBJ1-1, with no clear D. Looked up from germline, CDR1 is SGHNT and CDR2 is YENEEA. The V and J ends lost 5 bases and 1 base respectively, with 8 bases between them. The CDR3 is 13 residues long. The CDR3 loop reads CASSPPGNTEAFF. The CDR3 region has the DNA TGTGCCAGCAGCCCTCCAGGGAACACTGAAGCTTTCTTT.

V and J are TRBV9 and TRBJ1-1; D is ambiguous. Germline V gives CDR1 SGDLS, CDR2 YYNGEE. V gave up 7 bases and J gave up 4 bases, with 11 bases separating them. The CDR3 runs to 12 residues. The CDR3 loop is CASGRQSTEAFF. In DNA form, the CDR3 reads TGTGCCAGCGGCAGGCAGAGCACTGAAGCTTTCTTT.

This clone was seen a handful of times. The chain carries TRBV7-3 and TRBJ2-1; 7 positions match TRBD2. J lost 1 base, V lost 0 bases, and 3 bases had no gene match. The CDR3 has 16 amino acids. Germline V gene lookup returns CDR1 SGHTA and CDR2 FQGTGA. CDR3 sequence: CASSLTGGISYNEQFF. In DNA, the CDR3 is TGTGCCAGCAGCTTAACGGGGGGGATTTCCTACAATGAGCAGTTCTTC. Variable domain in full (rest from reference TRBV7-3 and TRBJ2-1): GAGVSQTPSNKVTEKGKYVELRCDPISGHTALYWYRQSLGQGPEFLIYFQGTGAADDSGLPNDRFFAVRPEGSVSTLKIQRTERGDSAVYLCASSLTGGISYNEQFFGPGTRLTVL.

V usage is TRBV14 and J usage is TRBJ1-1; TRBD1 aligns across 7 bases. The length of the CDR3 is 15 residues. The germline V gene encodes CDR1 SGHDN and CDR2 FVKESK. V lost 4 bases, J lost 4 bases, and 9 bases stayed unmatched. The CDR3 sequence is CASSPFRGVGTEAFF. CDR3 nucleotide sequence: TGTGCCAGCAGCCCATTCAGGGGGGTCGGCACTGAAGCTTTCTTT. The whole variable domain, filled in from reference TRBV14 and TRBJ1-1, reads EAGVTQFPSHSVIEKGQTVTLRCDPISGHDNLYWYRRVMGKEIKFLLHFVKESKQDESGMPNNRFLAERTGGTYSTLKVQPAELEDSGVYFCASSPFRGVGTEAFFGQGTRLTVV.

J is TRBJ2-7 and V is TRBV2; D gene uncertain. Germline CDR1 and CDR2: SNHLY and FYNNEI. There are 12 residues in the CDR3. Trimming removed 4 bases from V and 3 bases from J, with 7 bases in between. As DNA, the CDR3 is TGTGCCAGCAGTGTAAACAGCTACGAGCAGTACTTC. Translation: CASSVNSYEQYF.